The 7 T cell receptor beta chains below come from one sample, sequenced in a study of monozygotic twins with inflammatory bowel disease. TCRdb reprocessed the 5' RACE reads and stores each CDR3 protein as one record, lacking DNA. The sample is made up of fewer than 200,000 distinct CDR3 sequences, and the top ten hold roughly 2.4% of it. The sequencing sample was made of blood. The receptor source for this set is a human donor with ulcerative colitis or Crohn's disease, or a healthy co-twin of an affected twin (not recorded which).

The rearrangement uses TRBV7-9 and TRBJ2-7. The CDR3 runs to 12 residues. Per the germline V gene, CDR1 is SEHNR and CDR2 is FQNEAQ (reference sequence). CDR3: CASSSLGTQQYF.

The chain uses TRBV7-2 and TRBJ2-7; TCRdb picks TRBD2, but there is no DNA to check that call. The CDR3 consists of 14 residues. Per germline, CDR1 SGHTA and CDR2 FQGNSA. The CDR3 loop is CASSRTSGPYEQYF.

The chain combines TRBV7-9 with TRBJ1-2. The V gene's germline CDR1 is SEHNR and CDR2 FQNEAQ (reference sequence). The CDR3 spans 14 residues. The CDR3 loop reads CASSLRSGFEGYTF.

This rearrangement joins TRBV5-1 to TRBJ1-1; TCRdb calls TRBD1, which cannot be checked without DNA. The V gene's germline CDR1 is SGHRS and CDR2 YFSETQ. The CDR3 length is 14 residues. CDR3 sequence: CASRKGPGDTEAFF.

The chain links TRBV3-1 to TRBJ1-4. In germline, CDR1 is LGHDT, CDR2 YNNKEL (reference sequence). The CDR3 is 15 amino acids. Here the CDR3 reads CASSQDGATNEKLFF.

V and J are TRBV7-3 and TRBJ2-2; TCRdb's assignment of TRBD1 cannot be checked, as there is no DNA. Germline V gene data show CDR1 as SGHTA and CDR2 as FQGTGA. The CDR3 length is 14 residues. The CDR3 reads CASSPPGNTGELFF.

The CDR3 is CACREGGYGYTF. The rearrangement uses TRBV2 and TRBJ1-2. Germline CDR1 is SNHLY and CDR2 is FYNNEI. The CDR3 spans 12 residues.